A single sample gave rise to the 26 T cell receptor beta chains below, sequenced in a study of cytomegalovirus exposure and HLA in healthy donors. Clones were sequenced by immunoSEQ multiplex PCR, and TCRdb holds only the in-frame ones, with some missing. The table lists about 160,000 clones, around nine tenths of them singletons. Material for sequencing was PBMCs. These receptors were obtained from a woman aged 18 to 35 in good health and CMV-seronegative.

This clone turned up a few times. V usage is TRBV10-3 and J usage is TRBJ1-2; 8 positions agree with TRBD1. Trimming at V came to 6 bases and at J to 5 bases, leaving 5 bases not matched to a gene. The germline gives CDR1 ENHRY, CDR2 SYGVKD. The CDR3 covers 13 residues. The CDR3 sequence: CAISPGQAYGYTF. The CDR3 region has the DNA TGTGCCATCAGCCCGGGACAGGCATATGGCTACACCTTC.

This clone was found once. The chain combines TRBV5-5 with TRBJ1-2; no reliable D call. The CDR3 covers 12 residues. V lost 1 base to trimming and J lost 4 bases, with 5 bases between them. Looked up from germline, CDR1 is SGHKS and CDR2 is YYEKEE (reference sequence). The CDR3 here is CASSLSIYGYTF. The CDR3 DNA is TGTGCCAGCAGCTTGTCCATCTATGGCTACACCTTC.

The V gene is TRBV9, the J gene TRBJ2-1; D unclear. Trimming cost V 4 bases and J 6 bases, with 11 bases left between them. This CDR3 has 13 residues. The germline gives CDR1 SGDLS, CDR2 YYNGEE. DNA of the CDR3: TGTGCCAGCAGCCCCTCGAGACTCAATGAGCAGTTCTTC. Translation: CASSPSRLNEQFF. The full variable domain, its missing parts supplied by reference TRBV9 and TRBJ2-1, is DSGVTQTPKHLITATGQRVTLRCSPRSGDLSVYWYQQSLDQGLQFLIQYYNGEERAKGNILERFSAQQFPDLHSELNLSSLELGDSALYFCASSPSRLNEQFFGPGTRLTVL.

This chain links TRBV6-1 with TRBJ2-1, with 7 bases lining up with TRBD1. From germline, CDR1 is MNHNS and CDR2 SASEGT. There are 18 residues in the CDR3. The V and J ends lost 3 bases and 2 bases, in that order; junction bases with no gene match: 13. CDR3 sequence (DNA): TGTGCCAGCAGTGAGCCTATTAAACAGGGGTTGACCTACAATGAGCAGTTCTTC. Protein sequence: CASSEPIKQGLTYNEQFF.

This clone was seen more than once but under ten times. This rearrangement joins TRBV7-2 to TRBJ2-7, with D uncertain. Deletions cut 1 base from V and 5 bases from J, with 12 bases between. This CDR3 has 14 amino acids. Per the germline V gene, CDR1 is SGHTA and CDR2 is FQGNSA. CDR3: CASSLGAGPHEQYF. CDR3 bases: TGTGCCAGCAGCTTAGGGGCAGGTCCACACGAGCAGTACTTC.

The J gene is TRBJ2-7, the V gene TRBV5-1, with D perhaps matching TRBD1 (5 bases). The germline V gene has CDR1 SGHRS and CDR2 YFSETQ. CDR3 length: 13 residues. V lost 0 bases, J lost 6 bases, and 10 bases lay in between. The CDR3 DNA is TGCGCCAGCAGCTTGGCTTCAGGGCCCGAGCAGTACTTC. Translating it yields CASSLASGPEQYF.

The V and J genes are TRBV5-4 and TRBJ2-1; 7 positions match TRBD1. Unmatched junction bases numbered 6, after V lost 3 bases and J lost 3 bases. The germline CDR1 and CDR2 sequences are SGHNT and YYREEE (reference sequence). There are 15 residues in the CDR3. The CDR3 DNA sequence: TGTGCCAGCAGCTCAGGACAGGCAAACTACAATGAGCAGTTCTTC. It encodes CASSSGQANYNEQFF.

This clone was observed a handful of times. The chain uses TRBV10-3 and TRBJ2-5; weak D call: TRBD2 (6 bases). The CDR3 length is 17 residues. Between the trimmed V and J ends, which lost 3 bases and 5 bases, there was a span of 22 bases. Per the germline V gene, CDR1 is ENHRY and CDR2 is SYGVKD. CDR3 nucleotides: TGTGCCATCAGTGACCCAACTGGTAGGGGTGCGGGGGAGACCCAGTACTTC. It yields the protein CAISDPTGRGAGETQYF.

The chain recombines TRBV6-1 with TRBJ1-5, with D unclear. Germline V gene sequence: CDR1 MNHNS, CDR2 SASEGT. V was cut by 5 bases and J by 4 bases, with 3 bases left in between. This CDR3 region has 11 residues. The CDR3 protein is CASSQNQPQHF. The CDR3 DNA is TGTGCCAGCAGTCAAAATCAGCCCCAGCATTTT.

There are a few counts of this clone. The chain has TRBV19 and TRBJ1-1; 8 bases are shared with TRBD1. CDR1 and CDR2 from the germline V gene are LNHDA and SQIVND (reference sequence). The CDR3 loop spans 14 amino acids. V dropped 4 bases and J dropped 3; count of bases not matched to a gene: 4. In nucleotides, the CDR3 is TGTGCCAGTAGTACAACAGGGGGGGACACTGAAGCTTTCTTT. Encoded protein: CASSTTGGDTEAFF.

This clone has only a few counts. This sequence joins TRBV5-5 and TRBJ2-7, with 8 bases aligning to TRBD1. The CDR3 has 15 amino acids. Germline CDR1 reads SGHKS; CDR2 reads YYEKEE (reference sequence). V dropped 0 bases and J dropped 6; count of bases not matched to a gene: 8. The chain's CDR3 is CASSLARGTGSEQYF. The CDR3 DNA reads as TGTGCCAGCAGCTTGGCCAGGGGGACAGGTTCCGAGCAGTACTTC.

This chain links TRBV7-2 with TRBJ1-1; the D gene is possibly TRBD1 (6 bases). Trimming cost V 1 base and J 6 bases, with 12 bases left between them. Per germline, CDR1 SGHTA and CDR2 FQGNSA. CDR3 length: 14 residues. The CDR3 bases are TGTGCCAGCAGCTTAGAACCCAGGGGTCCTGAAGCTTTCTTT. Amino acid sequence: CASSLEPRGPEAFF.

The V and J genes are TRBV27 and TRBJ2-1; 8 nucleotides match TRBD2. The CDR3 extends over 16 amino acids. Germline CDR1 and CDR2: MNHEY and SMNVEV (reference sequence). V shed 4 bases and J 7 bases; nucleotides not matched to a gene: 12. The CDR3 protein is CASSWGTSGSQNEQFF. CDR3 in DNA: TGTGCCAGCAGTTGGGGGACCAGCGGGAGTCAAAATGAGCAGTTCTTC.

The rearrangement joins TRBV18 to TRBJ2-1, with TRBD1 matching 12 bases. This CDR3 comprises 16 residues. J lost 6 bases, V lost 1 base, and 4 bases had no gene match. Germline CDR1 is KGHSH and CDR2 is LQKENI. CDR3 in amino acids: CASSPLEGQGANEQFF. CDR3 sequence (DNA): TGTGCCAGCTCACCACTTGAGGGACAGGGGGCCAATGAGCAGTTCTTC.

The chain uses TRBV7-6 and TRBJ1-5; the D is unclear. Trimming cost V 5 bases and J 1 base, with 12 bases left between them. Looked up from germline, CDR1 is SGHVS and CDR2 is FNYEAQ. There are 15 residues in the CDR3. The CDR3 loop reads CASSPEGGSNQPQHF. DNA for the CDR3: TGTGCCAGCAGCCCTGAGGGAGGGAGCAATCAGCCCCAGCATTTT.

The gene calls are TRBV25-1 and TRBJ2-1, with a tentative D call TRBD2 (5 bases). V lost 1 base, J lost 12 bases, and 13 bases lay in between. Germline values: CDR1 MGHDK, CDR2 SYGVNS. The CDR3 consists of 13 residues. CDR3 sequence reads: CASSESRGWRQFF. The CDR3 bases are TGTGCCAGCAGTGAATCTCGAGGGTGGAGGCAGTTCTTC. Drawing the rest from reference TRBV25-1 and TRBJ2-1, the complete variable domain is EADIYQTPRYLVIGTGKKITLECSQTMGHDKMYWYQQDPGMELHLIHYSYGVNSTEKGDLSSESTVSRIRTEHFPLTLESARPSHTSQYLCASSESRGWRQFFGPGTRLTVL.

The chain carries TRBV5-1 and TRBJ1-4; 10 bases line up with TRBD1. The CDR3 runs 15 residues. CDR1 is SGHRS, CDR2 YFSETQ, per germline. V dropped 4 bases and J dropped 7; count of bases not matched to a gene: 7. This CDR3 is CASSLQGDRGEKLFF. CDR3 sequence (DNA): TGCGCCAGCAGCCTCCAGGGGGACAGGGGTGAAAAACTGTTTTTT.

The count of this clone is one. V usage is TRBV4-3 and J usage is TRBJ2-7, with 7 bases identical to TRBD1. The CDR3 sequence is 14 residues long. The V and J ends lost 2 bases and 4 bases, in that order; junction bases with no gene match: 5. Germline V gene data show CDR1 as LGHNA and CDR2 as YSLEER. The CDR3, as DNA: TGCGCCAGCAGCCAAACCGCGACAGGGTACGAGCAGTACTTC. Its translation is CASSQTATGYEQYF.

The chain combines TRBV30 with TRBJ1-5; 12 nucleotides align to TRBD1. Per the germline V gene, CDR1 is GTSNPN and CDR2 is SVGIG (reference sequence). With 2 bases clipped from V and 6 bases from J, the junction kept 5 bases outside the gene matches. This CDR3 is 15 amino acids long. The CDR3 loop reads CAWSIGTGGFQPQHF. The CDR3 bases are TGTGCCTGGAGTATCGGGACAGGGGGCTTTCAGCCCCAGCATTTT.

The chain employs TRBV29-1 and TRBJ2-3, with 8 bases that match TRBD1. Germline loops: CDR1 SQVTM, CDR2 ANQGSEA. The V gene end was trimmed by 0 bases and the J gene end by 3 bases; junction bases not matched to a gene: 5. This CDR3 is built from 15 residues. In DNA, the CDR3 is TGCAGCGTTGAAGACAGGACAGGGAGAACAGATACGCAGTATTTT. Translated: CSVEDRTGRTDTQYF.

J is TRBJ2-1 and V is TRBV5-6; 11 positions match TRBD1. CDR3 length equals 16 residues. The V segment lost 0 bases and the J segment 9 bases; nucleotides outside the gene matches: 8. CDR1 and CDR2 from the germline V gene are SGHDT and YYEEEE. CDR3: CASSLGLGTGGGEQFF. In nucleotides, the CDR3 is TGTGCCAGCAGCTTGGGATTAGGGACAGGGGGAGGTGAGCAGTTCTTC.

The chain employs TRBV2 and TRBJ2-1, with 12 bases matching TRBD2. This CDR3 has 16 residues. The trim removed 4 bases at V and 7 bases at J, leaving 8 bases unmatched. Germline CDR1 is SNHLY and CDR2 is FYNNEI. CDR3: CASSGLTSGRGNEQFF. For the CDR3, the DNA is TGTGCCAGCAGTGGGTTGACTAGCGGGAGAGGGAATGAGCAGTTCTTC.

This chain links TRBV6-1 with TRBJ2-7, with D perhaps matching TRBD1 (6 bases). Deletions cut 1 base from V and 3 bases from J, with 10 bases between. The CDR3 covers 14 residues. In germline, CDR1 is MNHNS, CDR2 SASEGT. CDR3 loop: CASSEGGGIYEQYF. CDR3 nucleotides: TGTGCCAGCAGTGAAGGAGGGGGAATCTACGAGCAGTACTTC.

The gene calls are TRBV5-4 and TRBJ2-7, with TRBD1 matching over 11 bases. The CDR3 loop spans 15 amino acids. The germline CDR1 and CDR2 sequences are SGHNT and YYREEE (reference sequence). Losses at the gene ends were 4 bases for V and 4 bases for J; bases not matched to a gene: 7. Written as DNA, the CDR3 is TGTGCCAGCAGCGTTACCGGGACAGGGGGGTACGAGCAGTACTTC. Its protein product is CASSVTGTGGYEQYF.

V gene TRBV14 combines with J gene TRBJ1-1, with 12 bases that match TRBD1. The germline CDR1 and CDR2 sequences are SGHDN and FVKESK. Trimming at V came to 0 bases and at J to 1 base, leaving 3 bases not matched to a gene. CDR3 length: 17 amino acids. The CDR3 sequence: CASSQEGTGGSNTEAFF. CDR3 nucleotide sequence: TGTGCCAGCAGCCAAGAGGGGACAGGGGGCTCGAACACTGAAGCTTTCTTT.

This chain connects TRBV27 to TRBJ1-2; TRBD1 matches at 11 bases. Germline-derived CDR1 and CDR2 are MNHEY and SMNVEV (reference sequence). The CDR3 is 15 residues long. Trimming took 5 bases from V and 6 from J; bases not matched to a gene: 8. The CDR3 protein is CASSTTPGQGDGYTF. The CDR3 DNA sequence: TGTGCCAGCAGTACTACCCCGGGACAGGGGGATGGCTACACCTTC.